These T cell receptor beta chains were read from a single sample in a study of T cells in Graves' hyperthyroidism and ophthalmopathy. TCRdb used MiXCR to reprocess the multiplex PCR reads, holding one entry per CDR3 protein. The data show more than 650,000 distinct CDR3 sequences, with around 13% seen just once and roughly 10% held by the top ten. The sequenced sample was blood. These receptors all stem from a woman aged 18-35 years with Graves' hyperthyroidism. Both conserved end residues are part of each CDR3. D genes are given only for firm matches. Clone sizes are given selectively: once, few, many, or a class where the clone is expanded.

len | d_gene | j_gene | v_gene | abundance | CDR3nt | CDR3aa
16 | - | TRBJ2-6 | TRBV5-1 | - | TGCGCCAGCAGCATGGGACCGAGCTCTGGGGCCAACGTCCTGACTTTC | CASSMGPSSGANVLTF
14 | - | TRBJ1-1 | TRBV27 | many | TGTGCCAGCAGTTTATATGACATGAACACTGAAGCTTTCTTT | CASSLYDMNTEAFF
17 | TRBD1 | TRBJ2-1 | TRBV6-1 | many | TGTGCCAGCAGCGAGAATACCGGGACAGGGAGGAACGATGAGCAGTTCTTC | CASSENTGTGRNDEQFF
16 | - | TRBJ2-5 | TRBV7-9 | many | TGTGCCAGCAGCTTCCCGCGACTCGGTATGAAAGAGACCCAGTACTTC | CASSFPRLGMKETQYF
13 | TRBD2 | TRBJ2-7 | TRBV20-1 | many | TGCAGTGCTAGAGTACCTAGCGGGAGCAAGCAGTACTTC | CSARVPSGSKQYF
16 | TRBD1 | TRBJ2-3 | TRBV4-2 | - | TGTGCCAGCAGCCAGGTGTTCCAGGGGGGCACAGATACGCAGTATTTT | CASSQVFQGGTDTQYF
19 | - | TRBJ1-5 | TRBV3-1 | many | TGTGCCAGCAGCCAAGCCTCCGTGGGGGGGGCGGGAGGCAATCAGCCCCAGCATTTT | CASSQASVGGAGGNQPQHF
19 | TRBD1 | TRBJ2-5 | TRBV20-1 | many | TGCAGTGCTAGAGACTCGGGACAGTCCGTAAATTCACCCCAAGAGACCCAGTACTTC | CSARDSGQSVNSPQETQYF
14 | - | TRBJ2-3 | TRBV13 | - | TGTGCCAGCAGCAGCTGGGACAGCACAGATACGCAGTATTTT | CASSSWDSTDTQYF
13 | TRBD2 | TRBJ2-3 | TRBV10-2 | few | TGCGCCAGCAGATTAGCGGGAAAAGATACGCAGTATTTT | CASRLAGKDTQYF
14 | - | TRBJ1-2 | TRBV6-1 | many | TGTGCCAGCAGCCCCGTGAGTCCTAACTATGGCTACACCTTC | CASSPVSPNYGYTF
14 | TRBD2 | TRBJ2-5 | TRBV25-1 | many | TGTGCCAGCGAGGAGTCGCGGGGGCAAGAGACCCAGTACTTC | CASEESRGQETQYF
11 | TRBD1 | TRBJ2-1 | TRBV20-1 | many | TGCAGTGCTCCGAGGGGACAGGAGCAGTTCTTC | CSAPRGQEQFF
14 | - | TRBJ1-3 | TRBV30 | - | TGTGCCTTCCTTCCTAGGGGGTCTGGAAACACCATATATTTT | CAFLPRGSGNTIYF
14 | - | TRBJ2-5 | TRBV30 | many | TGTGCCTGGAGTGTAGGGGGAGCAGTAGAGACCCAGTACTTC | CAWSVGGAVETQYF
12 | - | TRBJ2-2 | TRBV28 | - | TGTGCCAGCACCATTGGCGGCGGGGAGCTGTTTTTT | CASTIGGGELFF
13 | - | TRBJ2-5 | TRBV30 | few | TGTGCCTGGAGTGGCCCCTCGGCGGAGACCCAGTACTTC | CAWSGPSAETQYF
16 | - | TRBJ2-7 | TRBV3-1 | many | TGTGCCAGCAGCCAAGGCCCGGGCCAGAGCTCCTACGAGCAGTACTTC | CASSQGPGQSSYEQYF
18 | - | TRBJ2-5 | TRBV12-3/TRBV12-4 | many | TGTGCCAGCAGTTTATTGGGCAGCCAAGAGCTGCCCGTAGAGACCCAGTACTTC | CASSLLGSQELPVETQYF
15 | TRBD1 | TRBJ1-1 | TRBV18 | many | TGTGCCAGCTCACCCCGGCCAGGGGGAAACACTGAAGCTTTCTTT | CASSPRPGGNTEAFF
12 | - | TRBJ2-2 | TRBV11-2 | few | TGTGCCAACAGCTTAAGGGGCCTGGAGCTGTTTTTT | CANSLRGLELFF
14 | TRBD1 | TRBJ1-1 | TRBV10-3 | many | TGTGCCATCAGTGTGACAGGGACGAACACTGAAGCTTTCTTT | CAISVTGTNTEAFF
17 | TRBD2 | TRBJ2-3 | TRBV7-3 | many | TGTGCCAGCAGCCCCACACGGCGGGAGGGCCAGAAAGATACGCAGTATTTT | CASSPTRREGQKDTQYF
14 | - | TRBJ1-2 | TRBV6-1 | - | TGTGCCAGCGGGGGGGGACGGCGGAACTATGGCTACACCTTC | CASGGGRRNYGYTF
13 | TRBD1 | TRBJ2-7 | TRBV11-2 | many | TGTGCCAGCAGGATGACAGGGGCGGACGAGCAGTACTTC | CASRMTGADEQYF
16 | TRBD2 | TRBJ2-2 | TRBV6-6 | many | TGTGCCAGCAGTTACGGGGGGACTAGCCGCACCGGGGAGCTGTTTTTT | CASSYGGTSRTGELFF
13 | - | TRBJ2-2 | TRBV19 | few | TGTGCCAGTAGTATGTGGGAGCGCTCGGGGCTGTTTTTT | CASSMWERSGLFF
16 | TRBD1 | TRBJ2-1 | TRBV5-1 | many | TGCGCCAGCAGCTTGGTTTCCGGGACAGCGCTACTTGAGCAGTTCTTC | CASSLVSGTALLEQFF
16 | - | TRBJ1-3 | TRBV28 | many | TGTGCCAGCAGTTCCTTCCGGGTTTCTTCCGGAAACACCATATATTTT | CASSSFRVSSGNTIYF
15 | TRBD1 | TRBJ1-2 | TRBV19 | - | TGTGCCAGTAGTATGGGAAGGGGGCAATTCGATCCGTACACCTTC | CASSMGRGQFDPYTF
14 | - | TRBJ2-3 | TRBV7-3 | - | TGTGCCAGCAGCCCCGGAGGGCCAGCAGATACGCAGTATTTT | CASSPGGPADTQYF
15 | - | TRBJ2-7 | TRBV27 | few | TGTGCCAGCAGTTCAGGTTACCCGGGGGTCTACGAGCAGTACTTC | CASSSGYPGVYEQYF
17 | - | TRBJ2-1 | TRBV11-3 | many | TGTGCCAGCAGCGATCCAATGAGCGGGACAGACATCAATGAGCAGTTCTTC | CASSDPMSGTDINEQFF
14 | - | TRBJ1-1 | TRBV7-9 | many | TGTGCCAGCAGCTTCCTTCAGGGATCCACTGAAGCTTTCTTT | CASSFLQGSTEAFF
15 | TRBD2 | TRBJ2-7 | TRBV2 | - | TGTGCCAGTAAAAGCGGGAGCCCAACCCTCGGGGAGCAGTACTTC | CASKSGSPTLGEQYF
13 | - | TRBJ2-1 | TRBV3-1 | - | TGTGCCAGCAGCCAAGTTATTCGTGGGGAGCAGTTCTTC | CASSQVIRGEQFF
14 | - | TRBJ1-5 | TRBV12-3/TRBV12-4 | - | TGTGCCAACAGAGGGGATGGCGGCAATCAGCCCCAGCATTTT | CANRGDGGNQPQHF
15 | TRBD2 | TRBJ2-7 | TRBV7-9 | few | TGTGCCAGCGGACTAGCGGGAGGGCCAAGGGACGAGCAGTACTTC | CASGLAGGPRDEQYF
13 | - | TRBJ2-5 | TRBV3-1 | many | TGTGCCAGCAGCCGAGGGGACCAAGAGACCCAGTACTTC | CASSRGDQETQYF
13 | - | TRBJ1-5 | TRBV20-1 | many | TGCAGTGCTCCGATCGGACTGAATCAGCCCCAGCATTTT | CSAPIGLNQPQHF
14 | - | TRBJ1-3 | TRBV7-9 | few | TGTGCCAGCAGCGCAAGGTTATCTGGAAACACCATATATTTT | CASSARLSGNTIYF
11 | - | TRBJ2-1 | TRBV7-9 | many | TGTGCCAGCACCGTAGGGGCAGAGCAGTTCTTC | CASTVGAEQFF
15 | TRBD1 | TRBJ2-2 | TRBV18 | many | TGTGCCAGCTCACCAACACAGGGGGCGACCGGGGAGCTGTTTTTT | CASSPTQGATGELFF
16 | - | TRBJ2-1 | TRBV7-8 | - | TGTGCCAGCAGCTTACAGGCTCCCAGCTCCTACAATGAGCAGTTCTTC | CASSLQAPSSYNEQFF